A single sample gave rise to the 28 T cell receptor beta chains below, sequenced in a study. In TCRdb, the RT-PCR reads were re-called with MiXCR into one record per CDR3 protein. The profile shows 550,000 to 750,000 distinct CDR3 sequences, 14% of them singletons. The sample was memory CD4+ T cells from blood. Every receptor here comes from a female donor in good health, serving as a healthy control.

This clonotype appeared once. The chain uses TRBV3-1 and TRBJ1-1; D may be TRBD1 (6 bases). The V and J ends lost 2 bases and 4 bases respectively, with 11 bases between them. The CDR3 extends over 14 amino acids. CDR1 is LGHDT, CDR2 YNNKEL, per germline (reference sequence). DNA for the CDR3: TGTGCCAGCAGCCAAAACAGGGATACCACTGAAGCTTTCTTT. Residues: CASSQNRDTTEAFF.

This clonotype was observed a handful of times. This sequence joins TRBV7-2 and TRBJ2-2; D call uncertain. Trimming pared 3 bases from V and 7 bases from J, leaving 6 bases between. This CDR3 contains 12 residues. In germline, CDR1 is SGHTA, CDR2 FQGNSA. This CDR3 reads CASSFNYGELFF. CDR3 DNA sequence: TGTGCCAGCAGCTTCAATTACGGGGAGCTGTTTTTT. Looking up the rest from reference TRBV7-2 and TRBJ2-2 gives the full variable domain: GAGVSQSPSNKVTEKGKDVELRCDPISGHTALYWYRQSLGQGLEFLIYFQGNSAPDKSGLPSDRFSAERTGGSVSTLTIQRTQQEDSAVYLCASSFNYGELFFGEGSRLTVL.

The chain combines TRBV7-9 with TRBJ2-5; D may be TRBD2 (5 bases). The V and J ends lost 6 bases and 1 base respectively, with 6 bases between them. This CDR3 is 12 amino acids long. The germline CDR1 and CDR2 sequences are SEHNR and FQNEAQ (reference sequence). In nucleotides, the CDR3 is TGTGCCAGCAGAGGACTCCAAGAGACCCAGTACTTC. Protein sequence: CASRGLQETQYF.

The chain employs TRBV20-1 and TRBJ1-1; D unclear. CDR3 length equals 14 residues. Trimming took 6 bases from V and 1 from J, leaving 15 bases between them. The germline CDR1 and CDR2 sequences are DFQATT and SNEGSKA (reference sequence). CDR3 sequence (DNA): TGCAGTGCCCCAAAAGGGTATCAGAACACTGAAGCTTTCTTT. This encodes CSAPKGYQNTEAFF.

At least ten counts were recorded for this clonotype. This rearrangement joins TRBV5-4 to TRBJ2-3; the match to TRBD2 covers 8 bases. Germline V gene data show CDR1 as SGHNT and CDR2 as YYREEE (reference sequence). The CDR3 has 16 residues. V was clipped by 0 bases and J by 0 bases; unmatched bases: 3. The CDR3 nucleotides read TGTGCCAGCAGCTTGGGAGCGGGAGTTAGCACAGATACGCAGTATTTT. Protein: CASSLGAGVSTDTQYF.

This clonotype showed up just once. The chain employs TRBV29-1 and TRBJ2-7; possibly TRBD2 for D (7 bases). The CDR3 has 16 amino acids. V was shortened by 4 bases and J by 1 base, with 20 bases between the two germline ends. Germline CDR1 reads SQVTM; CDR2 reads ANQGSEA. CDR3 DNA sequence: TGCAGCGTTGGTTGGGCGGGGAGGGGGATATCCTACGAGCAGTACTTC. This translates into CSVGWAGRGISYEQYF.

This clonotype has at least ten counts. A read error may account for a junction end that differs from germline. The rearrangement uses TRBV20-1 and TRBJ2-7, with TRBD2 as a possible D gene (6 bases). CDR1 is DFQATT, CDR2 SNEGSKA, per germline (reference sequence). CDR3 size: 12 residues. The CDR3 here is CSASRGSSEQYF. The CDR3 nucleotides are TGCAGTGCTAGTCGGGGGTCCTCCGAGCAGTACTTC.

The gene calls are TRBV12-3 or TRBV12-4 and TRBJ1-5; TRBD1 might be the D (5 bases). V was clipped by 5 bases and J by 4 bases, with 18 bases between them. The CDR3 contains 16 residues. CDR3 loop: CASSPVPGVQNQPQHF. The CDR3 DNA reads as TGTGCCAGCAGTCCTGTACCGGGGGTACAGAATCAGCCCCAGCATTTT.

This clonotype was counted only a few times. The chain recombines TRBV27 with TRBJ2-7; the D gene is possibly TRBD1 (6 bases). Germline loops: CDR1 MNHEY, CDR2 SMNVEV (reference sequence). The CDR3 extends over 18 amino acids. Trimming shortened V by 9 bases and J by 2 bases, and 29 bases separated the two germline ends. CDR3: CARGAQQFSDRIAYEQYF. The CDR3 bases are TGTGCCAGGGGAGCACAGCAGTTCTCCGACAGGATAGCCTACGAGCAGTACTTC.

The chain is built from TRBV7-8 and TRBJ1-2, with 9 bases that match TRBD1. Germline CDR1 reads SGHVS; CDR2 reads FQNEAQ. Losses at the gene ends were 5 bases for V and 7 bases for J; bases not matched to a gene: 8. The CDR3 consists of 14 residues. CDR3: CASSAGTGISGYTF. The CDR3 coding sequence is TGTGCCAGCAGCGCAGGGACAGGGATTAGTGGCTACACCTTC.

The V call is TRBV7-2, the J call TRBJ2-2; 8 bases match TRBD1. There are 15 residues in the CDR3. Looked up from germline, CDR1 is SGHTA and CDR2 is FQGNSA. Trimming at V came to 4 bases and at J to 7 bases, leaving 8 bases not matched to a gene. This chain's CDR3 is CASSYSQGAIGELFF. The CDR3 DNA sequence: TGTGCCAGCAGCTACTCCCAGGGGGCAATCGGGGAGCTGTTTTTT.

The chain couples TRBV14 to TRBJ1-1; D is undetermined. The CDR3 covers 12 residues. The V end lost 0 bases, the J end lost 5 bases, and 4 bases lay between the germline ends. Germline V lookup: CDR1 SGHDN, CDR2 FVKESK. The CDR3 sequence: CASSQDMTEAFF. As DNA, the CDR3 is TGTGCCAGCAGCCAAGATATGACTGAAGCTTTCTTT.

This clonotype was found many times. The genes are TRBV12-3 or TRBV12-4 and TRBJ1-2; no reliable D call. The CDR3 extends over 14 amino acids. Trimming removed 5 bases from V and 6 bases from J, with 16 bases in between. The DNA for the CDR3 is TGTGCCAGCAGTCTTCGACGGGGAGTACATGGCTACACCTTC. Translation: CASSLRRGVHGYTF.

Regarding this clonotype: A much more abundant neighbour one base away suggests this may be a read error. The chain recombines TRBV15 with TRBJ2-1; 7 bases align to TRBD2. This CDR3 is built from 16 residues. Germline CDR1 LNHNV, CDR2 YYDKDF (reference sequence). The CDR3 region is CATRRDPGGRYNEQFF. The CDR3 nucleotides are TGTGCCACCAGAAGAGATCCGGGAGGCCGGTACAATGAGCAGTTCTTC.

In this sample, this clonotype turned up a few times. The DNA of the CDR3 is TGTGCCAGCAGACTAGCGGGAGGCTACGAGCAGTACTTC. This codes for CASRLAGGYEQYF. The rearrangement uses TRBV2 and TRBJ2-7; 12 bases line up with TRBD2. The CDR3 is 13 residues long. Germline CDR1 reads SNHLY; CDR2 reads FYNNEI. Unmatched junction bases numbered 0, after V lost 6 bases and J lost 3 bases.

This clonotype showed up just a few times. The gene calls are TRBV20-1 and TRBJ2-1; 10 bases fit TRBD1. Unmatched junction bases numbered 14, after V lost 6 bases and J lost 6 bases. Per the germline V gene, CDR1 is DFQATT and CDR2 is SNEGSKA (reference sequence). CDR3 size: 16 residues. In nucleotides, the CDR3 is TGCAGTGCAATAACGCCGACAGGGGGCGCCGGCAATGAGCAGTTCTTC. This codes for CSAITPTGGAGNEQFF.

The rearrangement uses TRBV5-5 and TRBJ2-7, with TRBD2 identical over 11 bases. The germline V gene encodes CDR1 SGHKS and CDR2 YYEKEE (reference sequence). The CDR3 consists of 17 residues. V was pared by 3 bases and J by 1 base, with 9 bases of the junction left unmatched. DNA for the CDR3: TGTGCCAGCAGCTCCACAACCTTAGCGGGGGGGTCCTACGAGCAGTACTTC. Translation gives CASSSTTLAGGSYEQYF.

Comment on this clonotype: One junction end disagrees with the germline gene, perhaps due to a read error. V is TRBV7-9 and J is TRBJ2-1; tentatively, D is TRBD2 (6 bases). CDR1 is SEHNR, CDR2 FQNEAQ, per germline (reference sequence). CDR3 length equals 12 residues. The DNA of the CDR3 is TGTGCCAGCACCCGACCAGGTCTCGGGGGAATCTTC. Amino acid sequence: CASTRPGLGGIF. The variable domain in full, with the rest retrieved from reference TRBV7-9 and TRBJ2-1, is DTGVSQNPRHKITKRGQNVTFRCDPISEHNRLYWYRQTLGQGPEFLTYFQNEAQLEKSRLLSDRFSAERPKGSFSTLEIQRTEQGDSAMYLCASTRPGLGGIFGPGTRLTVL.

This clonotype was counted a few times. The gene calls are TRBV6-2 or TRBV6-3 and TRBJ2-1; 7 bases match TRBD2. CDR1 is MNHEY, CDR2 SVGEGT, per germline. The CDR3 totals 14 residues. The V segment lost 4 bases and the J segment 8 bases; nucleotides outside the gene matches: 8. CDR3 loop: CASSSWGEGDEQFF. In DNA, the CDR3 is TGTGCCAGCAGTTCGTGGGGGGAGGGAGATGAGCAGTTCTTC.

This clonotype has more than one count but fewer than ten. This chain uses TRBV5-6 with TRBJ1-2, with D tentatively TRBD1 (5 bases). The germline gives CDR1 SGHDT, CDR2 YYEEEE. V lost 3 bases to trimming and J lost 6 bases, with 18 bases between them. The CDR3 is 15 amino acids. CDR3 in DNA: TGTGCCAGCAGCTCGGACACTCGAGGGTTTCATGGCTACACCTTC. Amino acid sequence: CASSSDTRGFHGYTF.

This clonotype was observed a few times. CDR3 bases: TGTGCCAGCAGCACTATGGGACTAGATACGCAGTATTTT. This gives the protein CASSTMGLDTQYF. The rearrangement joins TRBV6-2 or TRBV6-3 to TRBJ2-3; tentative D call: TRBD2 (6 bases). This CDR3 contains 13 residues. Germline V gene lookup returns CDR1 MNHEY and CDR2 SVGEGT. The germline V and J ends were trimmed by 6 bases and 5 bases, with 12 bases remaining between them.

This clonotype was observed a handful of times. The chain joins TRBV20-1 to TRBJ2-1; 9 positions match TRBD2. Trimming at V came to 1 base and at J to 8 bases, leaving 3 bases not matched to a gene. This CDR3 has 13 amino acids. Germline V CDR1 and CDR2: DFQATT, SNEGSKA (reference sequence). CDR3 protein: CSARGTSADEQFF. DNA of the CDR3: TGCAGTGCTAGAGGGACTAGCGCTGATGAGCAGTTCTTC.

This clonotype was detected a few times. The V gene is TRBV9, the J gene TRBJ1-5; 7 nucleotides line up with TRBD1. Trimming took 2 bases from V and 3 from J; bases not matched to a gene: 5. CDR3 size: 15 residues. Germline CDR1 is SGDLS and CDR2 is YYNGEE. The chain's CDR3 is CASSVYRGSNQPQHF. DNA for the CDR3: TGTGCCAGCAGCGTCTACAGGGGCTCCAATCAGCCCCAGCATTTT.

Notes on this clonotype: This could be a read error, since a much larger clone is one nucleotide away. J is TRBJ2-2 and V is TRBV7-3; D is unresolved. The germline CDR1 and CDR2 sequences are SGHTA and FQGTGA. The CDR3 is 14 amino acids. V was shortened by 1 base and J by 0 bases, with 3 bases between the two germline ends. The DNA of the CDR3 is TGTGCCAGCAGCTTAATGGCGAACACCGGGGAGCTGTTTTTT. Protein sequence: CASSLMANTGELFF.

Many counts were recorded for this clonotype. The V and J genes are TRBV4-1 and TRBJ1-6; the D is unclear. CDR3 length: 16 residues. The germline V gene has CDR1 MGHRA and CDR2 YSYEKL. The V gene lost 4 bases and the J gene lost 1 base, with 11 bases spanning the gap. CDR3 sequence reads: CASSPDSGSYNSPLHF. CDR3 in DNA: TGCGCCAGCAGCCCCGACTCCGGTTCCTATAATTCACCCCTCCACTTT.

This chain links TRBV7-2 with TRBJ1-1, with D possibly TRBD1 on 5 matching bases. Trimming removed 4 bases from V and 9 bases from J, with 12 bases in between. Germline CDR1 SGHTA, CDR2 FQGNSA. This CDR3 spans 12 amino acids. The CDR3 sequence is CASSSRGVKAFF. In DNA form, the CDR3 reads TGTGCCAGCAGCTCCCGGGGCGTTAAAGCTTTCTTT.

The chain couples TRBV4-1 to TRBJ1-1; D unresolved. The CDR3 has 17 amino acids. CDR1 is MGHRA and CDR2 is YSYEKL in the germline V gene. V dropped 3 bases and J dropped 1 base, with 18 bases sitting between them. CDR3 protein: CASSQTYARVGNTEAFF. In DNA, the CDR3 is TGCGCCAGCAGCCAGACCTATGCAAGGGTGGGGAACACTGAAGCTTTCTTT.

This chain joins TRBV20-1 and TRBJ2-7; D perhaps matches TRBD1 (5 bases). This CDR3 region has 17 residues. V gave up 0 bases and J gave up 1 base, with 19 bases separating them. The germline V gene encodes CDR1 DFQATT and CDR2 SNEGSKA (reference sequence). CDR3 DNA: TGCAGTGCTAGAGATCGTGGGGCAGGGTCTGCGTCCTACGAGCAGTACTTC. This codes for CSARDRGAGSASYEQYF.